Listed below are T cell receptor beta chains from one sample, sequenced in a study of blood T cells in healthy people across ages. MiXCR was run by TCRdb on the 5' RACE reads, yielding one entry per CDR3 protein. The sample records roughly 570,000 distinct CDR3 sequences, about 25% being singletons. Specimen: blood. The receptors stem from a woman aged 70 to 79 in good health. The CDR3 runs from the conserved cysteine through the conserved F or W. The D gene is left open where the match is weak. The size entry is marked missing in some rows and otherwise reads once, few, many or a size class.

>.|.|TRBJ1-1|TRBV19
TGTGCCAGTAGTATAGGGGGTGGCCAGGGAGGCACTGAAGCTTTCTTT
CASSIGGGQGGTEAFF
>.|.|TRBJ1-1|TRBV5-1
TGCGCCAGCAGCTTGGGCCCTAGGCACTCAACGAACACTGAAGCTTTCTTT
CASSLGPRHSTNTEAFF
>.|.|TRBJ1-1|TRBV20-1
TGCAGTGCCGAAAGGGGTACGAACACTGAAGCTTTCTTT
CSAERGTNTEAFF
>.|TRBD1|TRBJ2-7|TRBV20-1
TGCAGTGCTAGAGTCTCAGGGGGCTACTCCTACGAGCAGTACTTC
CSARVSGGYSYEQYF
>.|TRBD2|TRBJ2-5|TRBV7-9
TGTGCCAGCAGCTTGGGGGGACTAGCGGAACAAGAGACCCAGTACTTC
CASSLGGLAEQETQYF
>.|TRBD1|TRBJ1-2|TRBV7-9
TGTGCCAGCAGCCCATGGGACAGGGGAAACTATGGCTACACCTTC
CASSPWDRGNYGYTF
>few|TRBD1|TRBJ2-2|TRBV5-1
TGCGCCAGCGGCCCACAGGGGGGCACCGGGGAGCTGTTTTTT
CASGPQGGTGELFF
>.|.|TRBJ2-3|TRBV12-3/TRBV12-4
TGTGCCAGCAGCCGCCACAGACCCGGGGCAGATACGCAGTATTTT
CASSRHRPGADTQYF
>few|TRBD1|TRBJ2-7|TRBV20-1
TGCAGTGCTAGATTCGACAGGGACAAGCAGTACTTC
CSARFDRDKQYF
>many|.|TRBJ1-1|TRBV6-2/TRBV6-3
TGTGCCAGCAGCCCAGGACTTGAAGCTTTCTTT
CASSPGLEAFF
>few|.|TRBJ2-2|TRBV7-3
TGTGCCAGCAGTCACGCCCAAGGGGGGGAGCTGTTTTTT
CASSHAQGGELFF
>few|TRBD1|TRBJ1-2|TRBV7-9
TGTGCCAGCAGCACCGACAGGGTCGATGGCTACACCTTC
CASSTDRVDGYTF
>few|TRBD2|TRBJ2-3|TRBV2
TGTGCCAGCAGTACTCTAGGACTAGCGGGGGCCACAGATACGCAGTATTTT
CASSTLGLAGATDTQYF
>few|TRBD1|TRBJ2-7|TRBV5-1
TGCGCCAGCAGCCCGGGACAGACATCCTACGAGCAGTACTTC
CASSPGQTSYEQYF
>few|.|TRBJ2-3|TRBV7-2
TGTGCCAGCAGCTACCAAGATACGCAGTATTTT
CASSYQDTQYF
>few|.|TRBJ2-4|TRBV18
TGTGCCAGCTCACCTCTGGGACGGAAAAACATTCAGTACTTC
CASSPLGRKNIQYF
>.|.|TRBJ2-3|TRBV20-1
TGCAGTGCTAGTAAGCAAACAGATACGCAGTATTTT
CSASKQTDTQYF
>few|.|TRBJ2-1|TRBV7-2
TGTGCCAGCACCCTCGATGAAAGGGGCCCCCTCTTC
CASTLDERGPLF
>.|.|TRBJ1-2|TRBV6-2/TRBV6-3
TGTGCCAGCAACCGGGAGACAGGAGCCTACACCTTC
CASNRETGAYTF
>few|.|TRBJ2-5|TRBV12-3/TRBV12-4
TGTGCCAGCAACTCCCAGGGTACGACCCAGTACTTC
CASNSQGTTQYF
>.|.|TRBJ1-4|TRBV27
TGTGCCAGCGCCCTAGGTGGGAGGGGTGAAGCTAATGAAAAACTGTTTTTT
CASALGGRGEANEKLFF
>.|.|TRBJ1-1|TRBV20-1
TGCAGTGCTAGAGATCTGACCACTGAAGCTTTCTTT
CSARDLTTEAFF
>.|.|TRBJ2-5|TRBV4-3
TGCGCCAGCAGCCAAGGCTTGGCTAGCGCCCAAGAGACCCAGTACTTC
CASSQGLASAQETQYF
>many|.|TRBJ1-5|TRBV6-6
TGTGCCAGCAGTTGGGGAGGGAATCAGCCCCAGCATTTT
CASSWGGNQPQHF
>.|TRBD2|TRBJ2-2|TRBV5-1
TGCGCCAGCAGCGGAACTAGCGGGGGGGCCTACGGGGAGCTGTTTTTT
CASSGTSGGAYGELFF
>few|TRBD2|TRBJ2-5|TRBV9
TGTGCCAGCAGCGTAGCAGCGGGGGGGAAGACCCAGTACTTC
CASSVAAGGKTQYF
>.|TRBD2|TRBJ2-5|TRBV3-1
TGTGCCAGCAGCCAAGATATTAGCGGGGGGCCTGAGACCCAGTACTTC
CASSQDISGGPETQYF
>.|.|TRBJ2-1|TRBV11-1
TGTGCCAGCAGCTTAGTGTCCAGCTATCAGTTCTTC
CASSLVSSYQFF
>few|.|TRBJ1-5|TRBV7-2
TGTGCCAGCAGCCCCTACAGGGGCAATCAGCCCCAGCATTTT
CASSPYRGNQPQHF
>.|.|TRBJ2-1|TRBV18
TGTGCCAGCTCACCACCGCCAGTCTACAATGAGCAGTTCTTC
CASSPPPVYNEQFF
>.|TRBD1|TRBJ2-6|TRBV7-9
TGTGCCAGCAGCCGCTCAGGGGGCGCTGGGGCCAACGTCCTGACTTTC
CASSRSGGAGANVLTF
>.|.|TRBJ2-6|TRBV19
TGTGCCAGTAGTATAACCAGTAGTGGGGCCAACGTCCTGACTTTC
CASSITSSGANVLTF
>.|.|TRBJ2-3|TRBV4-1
TGCGCCAGCAGCCAAGAGCGCGCCCTAGGGGGGTCATCAGATACGCAGTATTTT
CASSQERALGGSSDTQYF
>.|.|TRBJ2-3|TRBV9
TGTGCTAGACACGAGAACACAGATACGCAGTATTTT
CARHENTDTQYF
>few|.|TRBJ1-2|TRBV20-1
TGCAGTGTACAAACTGGTCCCAGGAGCTATGGCTACACCTTC
CSVQTGPRSYGYTF
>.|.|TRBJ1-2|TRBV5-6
TGTGCCAGCAGCTTGGGCCGGGACACTCATGGCTACACCTTC
CASSLGRDTHGYTF
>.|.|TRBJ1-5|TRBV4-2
TGTGCCAGCAGCCAAGAATTTGGGTCTCAGCCCCAGCATTTT
CASSQEFGSQPQHF